The clone carrying this T cell receptor (beta chain) was found a few times. The antigen is unknown. The entry originates in a study of blood T cells in healthy people across ages. Study-wide background: The capture of about one barcoded beta molecule per two T cells was achieved by template switching.

Study observations and caveats: Leaving the PBMCs unsorted stopped any conclusive comparison of naive versus antigen-experienced cells.

Next came a second PCR, run for 7 to 11 cycles, which used a sample-barcoded 5' primer along with a J-beta primer mix. TCRdb processed the 5' RACE reads anew with MiXCR; each CDR3 protein has one entry. The data show 750,000 or so distinct CDR3 sequences, with 20% to 25% seen just once and under 10% held by the top ten. Germline-derived CDR1 and CDR2 are SGHVS and FQNEAQ. The CDR3 consists of 15 residues. The sample also formed part of further work on T cells of mothers and their children. That investigation notes: Detection yielded no persistent microchimeric T cell clones.

This TCR was recovered from a boy aged 5-17 years in good health. Sample: blood. J is TRBJ2-5 and V is TRBV7-8; D is perhaps TRBD1 (7 bases). With the DNA end fitting TRBJ2-7 better, the J assignment may be wrong. The CDR3 here is CASSPSQGGWYEQYF. For the CDR3, the DNA is TGTGCCAGCAGCCCGAGTCAGGGGGGCTGGTACGAGCAGTACTTC.